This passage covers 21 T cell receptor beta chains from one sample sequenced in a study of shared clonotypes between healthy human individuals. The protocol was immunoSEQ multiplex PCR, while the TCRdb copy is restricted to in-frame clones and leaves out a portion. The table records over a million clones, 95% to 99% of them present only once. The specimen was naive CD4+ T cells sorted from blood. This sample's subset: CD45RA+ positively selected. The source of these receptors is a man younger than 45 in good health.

CDR3 DNA sequence: TGTGCCAGCAGACTACCGGGACAGGGGCAAGAGACCCAGTACTTC. Translating gives CASRLPGQGQETQYF. The chain links TRBV7-9 to TRBJ2-5, with 10 bases matching TRBD1. V shed 6 bases, J shed 2 bases, and the junction held 6 bases outside the gene matches. CDR3 length: 15 residues. CDR1 is SEHNR, CDR2 FQNEAQ, per germline (reference sequence).

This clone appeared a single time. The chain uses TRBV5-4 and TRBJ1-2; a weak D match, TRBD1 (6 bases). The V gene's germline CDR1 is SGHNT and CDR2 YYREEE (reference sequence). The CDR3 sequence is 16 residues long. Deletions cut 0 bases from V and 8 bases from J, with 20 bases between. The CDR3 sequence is CASSLVGGQGLQGYTF. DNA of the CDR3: TGTGCCAGCAGCTTGGTGGGGGGACAAGGACTGCAAGGCTACACCTTC.

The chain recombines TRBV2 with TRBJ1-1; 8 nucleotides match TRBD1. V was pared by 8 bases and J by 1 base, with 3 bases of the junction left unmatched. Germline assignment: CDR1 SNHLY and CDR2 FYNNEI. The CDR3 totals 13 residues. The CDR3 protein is CASVGQANTEAFF. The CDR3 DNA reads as TGTGCCAGCGTGGGACAGGCGAACACTGAAGCTTTCTTT.

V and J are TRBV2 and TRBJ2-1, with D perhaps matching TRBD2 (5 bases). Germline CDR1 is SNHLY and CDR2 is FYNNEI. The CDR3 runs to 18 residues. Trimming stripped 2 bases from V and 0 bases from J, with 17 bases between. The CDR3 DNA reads TGTGCCAGCAGTGAACCGCTGCAGCGGTCCAGCTCCTACAATGAGCAGTTCTTC. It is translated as CASSEPLQRSSSYNEQFF.

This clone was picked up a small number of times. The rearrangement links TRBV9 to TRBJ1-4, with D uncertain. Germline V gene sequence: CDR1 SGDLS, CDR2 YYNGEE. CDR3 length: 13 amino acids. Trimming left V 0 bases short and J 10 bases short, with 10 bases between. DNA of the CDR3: TGTGCCAGCAGCGTAGGAGGGTCGGGAAAACTGTTTTTT. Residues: CASSVGGSGKLFF.

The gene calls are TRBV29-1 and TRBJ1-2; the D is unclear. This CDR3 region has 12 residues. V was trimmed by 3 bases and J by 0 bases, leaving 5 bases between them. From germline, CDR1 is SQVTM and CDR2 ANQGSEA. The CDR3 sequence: CSVDTPNYGYTF. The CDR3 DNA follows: TGCAGCGTTGATACACCTAACTATGGCTACACCTTC.

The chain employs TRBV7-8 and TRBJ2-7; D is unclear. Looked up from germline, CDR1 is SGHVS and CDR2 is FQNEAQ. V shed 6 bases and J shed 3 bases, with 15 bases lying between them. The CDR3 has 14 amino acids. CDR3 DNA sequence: TGTGCCAGCAGTACAACCCCGAGTCTCTACGAGCAGTACTTC. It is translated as CASSTTPSLYEQYF.

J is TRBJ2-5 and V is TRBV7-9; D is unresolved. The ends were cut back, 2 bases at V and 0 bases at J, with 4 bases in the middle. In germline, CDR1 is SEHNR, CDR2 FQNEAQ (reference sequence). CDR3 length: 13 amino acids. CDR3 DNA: TGTGCCAGCAGCTTATCATACCAAGAGACCCAGTACTTC. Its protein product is CASSLSYQETQYF.

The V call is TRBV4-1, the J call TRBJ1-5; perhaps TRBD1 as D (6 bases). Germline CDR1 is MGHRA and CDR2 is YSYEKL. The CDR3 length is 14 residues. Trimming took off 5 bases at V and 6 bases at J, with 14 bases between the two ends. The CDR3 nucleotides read TGCGCCAGCAGCGAGACAGGAATTCGTCAGCCCCAGCATTTT. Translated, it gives CASSETGIRQPQHF.

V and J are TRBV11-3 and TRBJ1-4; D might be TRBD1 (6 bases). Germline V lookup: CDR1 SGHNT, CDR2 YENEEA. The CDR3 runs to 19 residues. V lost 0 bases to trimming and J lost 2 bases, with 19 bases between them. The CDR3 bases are TGTGCCAGCAGCTTAGATCGGGGGCGTCGCGAGGGGACTAATGAAAAACTGTTTTTT. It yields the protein CASSLDRGRREGTNEKLFF.

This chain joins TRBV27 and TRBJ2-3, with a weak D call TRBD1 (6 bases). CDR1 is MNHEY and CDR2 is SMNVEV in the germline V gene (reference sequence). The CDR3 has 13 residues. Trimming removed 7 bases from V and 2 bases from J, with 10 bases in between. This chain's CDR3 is CASTGQITDTQYF. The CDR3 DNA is TGTGCCAGCACCGGACAGATCACAGATACGCAGTATTTT.

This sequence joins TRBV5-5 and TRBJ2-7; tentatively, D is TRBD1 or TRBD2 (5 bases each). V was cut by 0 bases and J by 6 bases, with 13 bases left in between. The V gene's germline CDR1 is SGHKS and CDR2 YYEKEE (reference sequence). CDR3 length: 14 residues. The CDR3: CASSLDVVGTEQYF. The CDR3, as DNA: TGTGCCAGCAGCTTGGATGTGGTAGGGACCGAGCAGTACTTC.

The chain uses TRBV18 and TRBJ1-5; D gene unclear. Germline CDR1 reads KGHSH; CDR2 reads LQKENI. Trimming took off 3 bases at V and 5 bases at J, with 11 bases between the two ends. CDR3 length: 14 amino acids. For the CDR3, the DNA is TGTGCCAGCTCACCTGAGACGGCCGATCAGCCCCAGCATTTT. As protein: CASSPETADQPQHF. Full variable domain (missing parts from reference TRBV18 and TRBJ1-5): NAGVMQNPRHLVRRRGQEARLRCSPMKGHSHVYWYRQLPEEGLKFMVYLQKENIIDESGMPKERFSAEFPKEGPSILRIQQVVRGDSAAYFCASSPETADQPQHFGDGTRLSIL.

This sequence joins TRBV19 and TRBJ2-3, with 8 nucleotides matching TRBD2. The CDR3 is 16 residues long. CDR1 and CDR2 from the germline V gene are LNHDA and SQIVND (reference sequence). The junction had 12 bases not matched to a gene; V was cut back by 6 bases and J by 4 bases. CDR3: CASSNPGGVKADTQYF. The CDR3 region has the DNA TGTGCCAGTAGCAACCCCGGGGGGGTCAAGGCAGATACGCAGTATTTT.

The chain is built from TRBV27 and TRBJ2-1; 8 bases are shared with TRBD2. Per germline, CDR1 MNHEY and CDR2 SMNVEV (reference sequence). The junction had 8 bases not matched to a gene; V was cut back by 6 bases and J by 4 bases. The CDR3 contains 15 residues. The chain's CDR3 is CASSSYGTRYNEQFF. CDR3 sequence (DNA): TGTGCCAGCAGCAGCTACGGGACTAGATACAATGAGCAGTTCTTC.

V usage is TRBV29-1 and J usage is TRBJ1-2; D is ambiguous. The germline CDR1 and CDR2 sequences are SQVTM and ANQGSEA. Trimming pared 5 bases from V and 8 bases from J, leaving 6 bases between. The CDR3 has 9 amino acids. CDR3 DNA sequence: TGCAGCGTTACCGGAGGCTACACCTTC. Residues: CSVTGGYTF. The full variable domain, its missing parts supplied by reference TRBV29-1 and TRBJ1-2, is SAVISQKPSRDICQRGTSLTIQCQVDSQVTMMFWYRQQPGQSLTLIATANQGSEATYESGFVIDKFPISRPNLTFSTLTVSNMSPEDSSIYLCSVTGGYTFGSGTRLTVV.

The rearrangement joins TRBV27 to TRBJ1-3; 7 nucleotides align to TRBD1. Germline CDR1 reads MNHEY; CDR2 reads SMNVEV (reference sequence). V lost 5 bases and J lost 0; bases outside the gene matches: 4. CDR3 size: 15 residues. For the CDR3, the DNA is TGTGCCAGCAGTCCAGGGACAGACTCTGGAAACACCATATATTTT. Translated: CASSPGTDSGNTIYF.

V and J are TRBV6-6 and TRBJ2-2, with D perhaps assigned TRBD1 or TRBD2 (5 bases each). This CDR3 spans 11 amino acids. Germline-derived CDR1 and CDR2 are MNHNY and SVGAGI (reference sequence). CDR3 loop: CAAWGSGELFF. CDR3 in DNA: TGTGCGGCGTGGGGGTCCGGGGAGCTGTTTTTT.

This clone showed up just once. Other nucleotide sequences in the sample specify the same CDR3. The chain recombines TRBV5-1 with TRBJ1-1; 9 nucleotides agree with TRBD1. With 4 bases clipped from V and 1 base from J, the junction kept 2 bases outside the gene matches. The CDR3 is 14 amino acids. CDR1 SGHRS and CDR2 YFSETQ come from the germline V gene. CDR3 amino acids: CASSRGQGNTEAFF. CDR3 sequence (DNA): TGCGCCAGCAGCCGGGGACAGGGGAACACTGAAGCTTTCTTT.

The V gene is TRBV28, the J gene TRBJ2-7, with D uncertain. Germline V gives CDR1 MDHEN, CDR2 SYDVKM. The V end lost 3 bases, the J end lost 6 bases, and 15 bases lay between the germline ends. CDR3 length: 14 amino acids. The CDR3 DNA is TGTGCCAGCAGTTTTAGTGGCCGGTGGGGCGAGCAGTACTTC. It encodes CASSFSGRWGEQYF.

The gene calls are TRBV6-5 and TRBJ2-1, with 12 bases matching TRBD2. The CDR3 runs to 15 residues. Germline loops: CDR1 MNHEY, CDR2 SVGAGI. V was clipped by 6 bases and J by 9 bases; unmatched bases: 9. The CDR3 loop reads CASSTRLAGVREQFF. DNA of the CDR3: TGTGCCAGCAGCACCAGACTAGCGGGAGTTCGTGAGCAGTTCTTC.